The present T cell receptor beta chain was sequenced within a study of OX40 agonist ivuxolimab in advanced cancers. Using immunoSEQ multiplex PCR, the repertoire was profiled, and TCRdb retains in-frame clones only, with some absent. The sample includes around 66,000 clones, about 89% seen only once; the top ten take over 15%. The input for sequencing was CD4+ or CD8+ T cells sorted from blood, taken in a trial of the OX40 agonist ivuxolimab. This receptor was taken from an adult with an advanced solid tumor such as melanoma, head and neck, liver or kidney cancer.

The CDR3 loop is CASKNSGNTEAFF. As DNA, the CDR3 is TGTGCCAGTAAGAATTCAGGGAACACTGAAGCTTTCTTT. This chain links TRBV19 with TRBJ1-1; D is ambiguous. Trimming pared 7 bases from V and 1 base from J, leaving 10 bases between. Per the germline V gene, CDR1 is LNHDA and CDR2 is SQIVND (reference sequence). The CDR3 length is 13 residues.